Sequencing of this T cell receptor (beta chain) was carried out in a study of cytomegalovirus exposure and HLA in healthy donors. TCRdb's copy holds only in-frame clones and misses some; the assay was immunoSEQ multiplex PCR. The table has 71,000 or so clones, approximately 94% seen once. Germline V lookup: CDR1 MNHNS, CDR2 SASEGT. This CDR3 spans 14 amino acids. The J segment lost 2 bases and the V segment lost 4 bases, leaving 5 bases of the junction unmatched. Source material: PBMCs. The receptor comes from a man aged 18 to 30 in good health and CMV-seropositive. The rearrangement uses TRBV6-1 and TRBJ2-7; TRBD2 agrees at 7 bases. The CDR3 protein is CASSGLAVAYEQYF. The DNA for the CDR3 is TGTGCCAGCAGTGGTCTAGCGGTGGCCTACGAGCAGTACTTC.